The next 13 T cell receptor beta chains were all read from a single sample in a study of Tregs in tolerant kidney transplant recipients. The protocol was immunoSEQ multiplex PCR, while the TCRdb copy is restricted to in-frame clones and leaves out a portion. This sample's table has tens of thousands of clones. The input for sequencing was CD4+ T cells from blood, taken before the transplant. These receptors all come from a human donor who received a combined kidney and bone marrow transplant.

Concerning this clone itself: The CDR3 end falls 3 residues outside the read, so it is completed with the germline J gene. This sequence joins TRBV5-6 and TRBJ1-4, with 9 bases lining up with TRBD1. V shed 4 bases, J shed 6 bases, and the junction held 4 bases outside the gene matches. Germline CDR1 and CDR2: SGHDT and YYEEEE. This CDR3 contains 14 residues. The chain's CDR3 is CASSLGTGYEKLFF. The part of the CDR3 DNA that was read is TGTGCCAGCAGCCTCGGGACAGGGTATGAAAAA.

CDR3 residues: CASSTGLASNEQFF. CDR3 DNA (partial): TGTGCCAGTAGTACAGGACTAGCTTCCAATGAG. The rearrangement joins TRBV19 to TRBJ2-1, with 8 nucleotides matching TRBD2. The read ends 3 residues before the CDR3 terminus; that terminus is restored from the germline J gene. This CDR3 spans 14 amino acids. In germline, CDR1 is LNHDA, CDR2 SQIVND (reference sequence). The V gene end was trimmed by 4 bases and the J gene end by 6 bases; junction bases not matched to a gene: 5.

The CDR3 loop is CASSSGALGTNTDTQYF. CDR3 DNA (partial): TGCGCCAGCAGCTCGGGCGCCCTCGGGACAAACACAGATACG. This chain links TRBV5-1 with TRBJ2-3; a weak D match, TRBD1 (6 bases). The read halts 3 residues ahead of the CDR3 end, with the missing end drawn from the germline J gene. V was trimmed by 3 bases and J by 2 bases, leaving 19 bases between them. CDR3 size: 17 residues. CDR1 and CDR2 (germline): SGHRS, YFSETQ.

Details on this clone: The sequence runs out 3 residues before the end of the CDR3; the remainder is reconstructed from the germline J gene. This rearrangement joins TRBV2 to TRBJ2-6; 11 bases match TRBD1. There are 17 residues in the CDR3. Germline V gene sequence: CDR1 SNHLY, CDR2 FYNNEI. J was trimmed by 0 bases and V by 8 bases; bases with no gene match: 6. This CDR3 is CASQGTGGSSGANVLTF. CDR3 DNA, as far as it was read: TGTGCCAGCCAGGGGACAGGGGGGAGCTCTGGGGCCAACGTC.

On this clone: The CDR3 end falls 3 residues outside the read, so it is completed with the germline J gene. The chain links TRBV13 to TRBJ2-1; the D gene is possibly TRBD2 (6 bases). This CDR3 has 17 residues. Germline V gives CDR1 PRHDT, CDR2 FYEKMQ (reference sequence). Trimming cost V 5 bases and J 0 bases, with 17 bases left between them. The DNA read from the CDR3 is TGTGCCAGCAGCCCGTCTGGCGGGGTGAGCTCCTACAATGAG. Amino acids: CASSPSGGVSSYNE. The whole CDR3 region reads CASSPSGGVSSYNEQFF.

Worth noting for this clone: Read data end 3 residues before the CDR3 end; the end is taken from the germline J gene. The V and J genes are TRBV6-1 and TRBJ2-7; 9 nucleotides agree with TRBD1. This CDR3 is built from 15 residues. Germline-derived CDR1 and CDR2 are MNHNS and SASEGT. The ends lost 3 bases at V and 5 bases at J; junction bases unmatched: 8. The DNA read from the CDR3 is TGTGCCAGCAGTGACCCTGGGACAGGGTTCCACGAG. Translated, it gives CASSDPGTGFHE. The entire CDR3 protein is CASSDPGTGFHEQYF.

Regarding this clone: Read sequence stops 3 residues before the CDR3 end, and the germline J gene provides the missing end. The chain has TRBV5-1 and TRBJ1-1; D might be TRBD1 (5 bases). The germline V gene has CDR1 SGHRS and CDR2 YFSETQ. V lost 6 bases to trimming and J lost 1 base, with 13 bases between them. CDR3 length: 14 residues. CDR3 region: CASTIQTGNTEAFF. CDR3 DNA, as far as it was read: TGCGCCAGCACCATCCAAACAGGGAACACTGAA.

In the case of this clone: The CDR3 end is not reached by the read, which stops 3 residues before it; the germline J gene fills it in. V and J are TRBV7-9 and TRBJ2-4; 7 nucleotides line up with TRBD2. CDR1 SEHNR and CDR2 FQNEAQ come from the germline V gene (reference sequence). The CDR3 is 15 amino acids. Trimming removed 5 bases from V and 2 bases from J; junction bases left unmatched: 6. CDR3 DNA, as far as it was read: TGTGCCAGCAGCCCCGCCGGGACTACCAAAAACATT. It is translated as CASSPAGTTKNI. Given in full, the CDR3 is CASSPAGTTKNIQYF. The full variable domain, in which reference TRBV7-9 and TRBJ2-4 provide the parts outside the CDR3, is DTGVSQNPRHKITKRGQNVTFRCDPISEHNRLYWYRQTLGQGPEFLTYFQNEAQLEKSRLLSDRFSAERPKGSFSTLEIQRTEQGDSAMYLCASSPAGTTKNIQYFGAGTRLSVL.

As to this clone: The sequenced fragment ends 3 residues before the CDR3 boundary, so the rest is inferred from the germline J gene. This chain uses TRBV20-1 with TRBJ2-7; 7 nucleotides align to TRBD2. Trimming at V came to 0 bases and at J to 0 bases, leaving 5 bases not matched to a gene. The CDR3 runs 15 residues. From germline, CDR1 is DFQATT and CDR2 SNEGSKA (reference sequence). The sequenced part of the CDR3 DNA is TGCAGTGCTAGAGATCCTAGCGGAAGCTCCTACGAG. Translation gives CSARDPSGSSYE. The whole CDR3 protein reads CSARDPSGSSYEQYF.

Notes on this clone: The CDR3 end lies 3 residues beyond the end of the read and is filled in from the germline J gene. The chain is built from TRBV7-8 and TRBJ2-1; D gene uncertain. This CDR3 has 15 amino acids. With 7 bases removed from V and 4 bases from J, the gap between germline ends came to 17 bases. Per germline, CDR1 SGHVS and CDR2 FQNEAQ. CDR3 DNA, as far as it was read: TGTGCCAGCACCAAAATAGGGTTTCAATACAATGAG. It codes for CASTKIGFQYNE. The full CDR3 protein reads CASTKIGFQYNEQFF.

With respect to this clone: The CDR3 is cut off 3 residues early in the read; its end comes from the germline J gene. The chain has TRBV5-1 and TRBJ2-5; 8 nucleotides line up with TRBD1. Germline CDR1 is SGHRS and CDR2 is YFSETQ. The junction had 6 bases not matched to a gene; V was cut back by 0 bases and J by 5 bases. This CDR3 is 15 amino acids long. The part of the CDR3 DNA that was read is TGCGCCAGCAGCTTGGCAGGGGGCCGGTGGGAGACC. Its protein is CASSLAGGRWET. The whole CDR3 sequence is CASSLAGGRWETQYF.

As regards this clone: The read terminates 3 residues ahead of where the CDR3 ends, so the germline J gene completes it. The V and J genes are TRBV5-4 and TRBJ1-1, with 7 positions matching TRBD1. The V segment lost 4 bases and the J segment 3 bases; nucleotides outside the gene matches: 12. CDR1 is SGHNT and CDR2 is YYREEE in the germline V gene (reference sequence). CDR3 length: 16 amino acids. CDR3: CASSKGLGGRDTEAFF. The CDR3 DNA, read in part, is TGTGCCAGCAGCAAGGGACTAGGGGGCAGAGACACTGAA.

For this clone: The read is 3 residues too short to cover the CDR3 end, so that end is filled in from the germline J gene. The chain links TRBV20-1 to TRBJ2-7; 9 positions match TRBD1. Germline V CDR1 and CDR2: DFQATT, SNEGSKA (reference sequence). The CDR3 loop spans 13 amino acids. J was trimmed by 6 bases and V by 5 bases; bases with no gene match: 8. CDR3 DNA, as far as it was read: TGCAGTGCTTGGGGACAGGGTGGGGGCGAG. It translates to CSAWGQGGGE. The whole CDR3 sequence is CSAWGQGGGEQYF.